Below are 30 T cell receptor beta chains sequenced from a single sample in a study of CD8 T cells in Susac syndrome. Random hexamers were used to reverse transcribe the RNA input (about 0.5 to 1 ug). TCRdb fed the immunoSEQ multiplex PCR reads into MiXCR, producing one record per CDR3 protein. In the table there are a few hundred thousand distinct CDR3 sequences, around 84% of which are singletons. What was sequenced was CD8+ T cells from PBMCs. The receptors derive from a human donor with multiple sclerosis.

The chain uses TRBV5-6 and TRBJ2-1, with 12 bases that match TRBD2. Trimming removed 4 bases from V and 7 bases from J; junction bases left unmatched: 9. The germline CDR1 and CDR2 sequences are SGHDT and YYEEEE. The CDR3 contains 16 residues. The CDR3 DNA follows: TGTGCCAGCAGCCAGACTAGCGGGGGCTCTAGTAATGAGCAGTTCTTC. It translates to CASSQTSGGSSNEQFF.

The chain recombines TRBV20-1 with TRBJ1-5, with TRBD1 as a possible D gene (6 bases). Trimming shortened V by 0 bases and J by 6 bases, and 12 bases separated the two germline ends. Per germline, CDR1 DFQATT and CDR2 SNEGSKA (reference sequence). The CDR3 sequence is 14 residues long. CDR3 residues: CSARDQGGIQPQHF. The DNA for the CDR3 is TGCAGTGCTAGAGATCAAGGGGGAATTCAGCCCCAGCATTTT.

V gene TRBV7-6 combines with J gene TRBJ2-1; 9 nucleotides agree with TRBD2. With 4 bases clipped from V and 2 bases from J, the junction kept 6 bases outside the gene matches. Germline V gene sequence: CDR1 SGHVS, CDR2 FNYEAQ. The CDR3 totals 16 residues. This chain's CDR3 is CASSWYSGRAYNEQFF. The CDR3 bases are TGTGCCAGCAGCTGGTATAGCGGGAGAGCCTACAATGAGCAGTTCTTC.

The chain uses TRBV5-1 and TRBJ2-7; maybe TRBD1 (6 bases). Germline V CDR1 and CDR2: SGHRS, YFSETQ. The V gene lost 3 bases and the J gene lost 0 bases, with 16 bases spanning the gap. The length of the CDR3 is 16 residues. The CDR3 loop is CASSWSDRLVSYEQYF. The CDR3, as DNA: TGCGCCAGCAGCTGGTCGGACAGACTCGTCTCCTACGAGCAGTACTTC.

This CDR3 reads CASSLDRGPSYEQYF. The CDR3 DNA reads as TGTGCCAGCAGCTTAGACAGGGGGCCTTCCTACGAGCAGTACTTC. This sequence joins TRBV11-1 and TRBJ2-7; 9 bases match TRBD1. The CDR3 consists of 15 residues. The V segment lost 1 base and the J segment 1 base; nucleotides outside the gene matches: 2. Germline CDR1 is SGHAT and CDR2 is FQDESV (reference sequence).

The rearrangement uses TRBV29-1 and TRBJ2-1, with unresolved D. The V gene lost 1 base and the J gene lost 7 bases, with 5 bases spanning the gap. The CDR3 runs 11 residues. Germline CDR1 reads SQVTM; CDR2 reads ANQGSEA. The CDR3 region has the DNA TGCAGCGTTGAAGCGTGGAATGAGCAGTTCTTC. Translated: CSVEAWNEQFF.

This chain connects TRBV3-1 to TRBJ2-3; no definite D call. The CDR3 covers 14 residues. Per the germline V gene, CDR1 is LGHDT and CDR2 is YNNKEL (reference sequence). V was clipped by 0 bases and J by 3 bases, with 7 bases between them. The CDR3 loop reads CASSQDTLTDTQYF. CDR3 DNA sequence: TGTGCCAGCAGCCAAGATACCTTAACAGATACGCAGTATTTT.

The rearrangement joins TRBV28 to TRBJ1-3, with unresolved D. Per the germline V gene, CDR1 is MDHEN and CDR2 is SYDVKM. V lost 5 bases to trimming and J lost 0 bases, with 14 bases between them. CDR3 length: 16 amino acids. This CDR3 is CASSPLTFLSGNTIYF. CDR3 nucleotides: TGTGCCAGCAGTCCCCTGACATTCCTCTCTGGAAACACCATATATTTT.

The chain couples TRBV27 to TRBJ2-2, with 8 bases that match TRBD2. The length of the CDR3 is 16 residues. The V gene's germline CDR1 is MNHEY and CDR2 SMNVEV (reference sequence). The ends lost 4 bases at V and 5 bases at J; junction bases unmatched: 9. CDR3 nucleotides: TGTGCCAGCAGTTATTCGGGAGGGGAGTGGACCGGGGAGCTGTTTTTT. Protein: CASSYSGGEWTGELFF.

V gene TRBV7-9 combines with J gene TRBJ1-2, with 8 positions matching TRBD1. CDR3 length equals 14 residues. Losses at the gene ends were 5 bases for V and 7 bases for J; bases not matched to a gene: 9. Germline lookup yields CDR1 SEHNR and CDR2 FQNEAQ (reference sequence). DNA of the CDR3: TGTGCCAGCAGCGCCGGACAGGGAGGCTCTGGCTACACCTTC. Protein sequence: CASSAGQGGSGYTF.

The rearrangement uses TRBV9 and TRBJ2-2; 9 nucleotides match TRBD2. Germline CDR1 SGDLS, CDR2 YYNGEE. The CDR3 is 17 residues long. Trimming took 3 bases from V and 2 from J; bases not matched to a gene: 8. The CDR3 sequence: CASSDPRLAANTGELFF. In DNA, the CDR3 is TGTGCCAGCAGCGACCCAAGACTAGCGGCAAACACCGGGGAGCTGTTTTTT. Full variable domain (outside the CDR3, taken from reference TRBV9 and TRBJ2-2): DSGVTQTPKHLITATGQRVTLRCSPRSGDLSVYWYQQSLDQGLQFLIQYYNGEERAKGNILERFSAQQFPDLHSELNLSSLELGDSALYFCASSDPRLAANTGELFFGEGSRLTVL.

This clonotype appeared a few times. The V call is TRBV11-2, the J call TRBJ2-7; D call uncertain. Germline V gene sequence: CDR1 SGHAT, CDR2 FQNNGV. V lost 3 bases and J 4 bases, leaving 10 bases between the germline ends. The CDR3 extends over 13 amino acids. The CDR3, as DNA: TGTGCCAGCAGCTTGTTTGTGGAATACGAGCAGTACTTC. It translates to CASSLFVEYEQYF.

The V and J genes are TRBV28 and TRBJ1-4; D is undetermined. Trimming stripped 8 bases from V and 4 bases from J, with 17 bases between. The CDR3 consists of 15 residues. Germline V gene lookup returns CDR1 MDHEN and CDR2 SYDVKM. In DNA form, the CDR3 reads TGTGCCAGCGATCCCGGGCCCCTCTATAATGAAAAACTGTTTTTT. This codes for CASDPGPLYNEKLFF.

J is TRBJ2-1 and V is TRBV7-8; D might be TRBD1 (6 bases). This CDR3 is 16 amino acids long. CDR1 and CDR2 from the germline V gene are SGHVS and FQNEAQ. Trimming stripped 4 bases from V and 6 bases from J, with 19 bases between. The CDR3 DNA is TGTGCCAGCAGCTGGCCCGGGACACAAGACCTCAATGAGCAGTTCTTC. Translating it yields CASSWPGTQDLNEQFF.

V gene TRBV6-1 combines with J gene TRBJ2-1, with D uncertain. Trimming took 10 bases from V and 5 from J, leaving 9 bases between them. This CDR3 contains 11 residues. Germline V lookup: CDR1 MNHNS, CDR2 SASEGT. CDR3 coding DNA: TGTGCCACCCAACCCAACAATGAGCAGTTCTTC. Protein: CATQPNNEQFF.

This rearrangement joins TRBV7-9 to TRBJ2-1; 10 positions match TRBD2. The J segment lost 0 bases and the V segment lost 4 bases, leaving 9 bases of the junction unmatched. The length of the CDR3 is 18 residues. Germline V gene sequence: CDR1 SEHNR, CDR2 FQNEAQ (reference sequence). CDR3 protein: CASSSRTSGSSSYNEQFF. The DNA for the CDR3 is TGTGCCAGCAGCTCAAGGACTAGCGGCTCCAGCTCCTACAATGAGCAGTTCTTC.

This clonotype was picked up one time. This rearrangement joins TRBV4-2 to TRBJ2-1, with a weak D call TRBD2 (7 bases). V lost 2 bases and J lost 8, with 10 bases in between. Germline CDR1 reads LGHNA; CDR2 reads YNFKEQ. The CDR3 has 13 amino acids. The CDR3 sequence is CASSQRGGYEQFF. Here the CDR3 DNA reads TGTGCCAGCAGCCAAAGGGGGGGCTATGAGCAGTTCTTC.

The rearrangement uses TRBV11-2 and TRBJ1-5; 7 bases align to TRBD1. CDR1 and CDR2 (germline): SGHAT, FQNNGV. There are 15 residues in the CDR3. With 3 bases clipped from V and 3 bases from J, the junction kept 5 bases outside the gene matches. CDR3 loop: CASSFDRAYNQPQHF. The DNA of the CDR3 is TGTGCCAGCAGCTTTGACAGGGCGTACAATCAGCCCCAGCATTTT.

This rearrangement joins TRBV9 to TRBJ1-3, with D perhaps TRBD1 (5 bases). Per germline, CDR1 SGDLS and CDR2 YYNGEE. Trimming shortened V by 7 bases and J by 0 bases, and 11 bases separated the two germline ends. This CDR3 region has 14 residues. CDR3: CASGTGSSGNTIYF. The CDR3 coding sequence is TGTGCCAGCGGGACTGGAAGCTCTGGAAACACCATATATTTT.

V is TRBV4-1 and J is TRBJ1-1; 9 positions match TRBD1. V was pared by 1 base and J by 2 bases, with 5 bases of the junction left unmatched. Germline V gives CDR1 MGHRA, CDR2 YSYEKL. The CDR3 consists of 16 residues. The CDR3 region is CASSQGTGAPNTEAFF. CDR3 nucleotide sequence: TGCGCCAGCAGCCAAGGGACAGGGGCCCCCAACACTGAAGCTTTCTTT.

The chain combines TRBV7-6 with TRBJ2-3; 8 bases line up with TRBD2. This CDR3 has 15 amino acids. Losses at the gene ends were 5 bases for V and 1 base for J; bases not matched to a gene: 5. The germline V gene has CDR1 SGHVS and CDR2 FNYEAQ. CDR3 sequence: CASSQLAVRTDTQYF. DNA for the CDR3: TGTGCCAGCAGCCAACTAGCGGTTCGCACAGATACGCAGTATTTT.

The rearrangement links TRBV18 to TRBJ1-1; a weak D match, TRBD1 (5 bases). Deletions cut 5 bases from V and 1 base from J, with 11 bases between. This CDR3 comprises 14 residues. Germline CDR1 and CDR2: KGHSH and LQKENI. The CDR3 protein is CASSERTRNTEAFF. DNA of the CDR3: TGTGCCAGCTCAGAAAGGACACGGAACACTGAAGCTTTCTTT. The full variable domain, completed using reference TRBV18 and TRBJ1-1, is NAGVMQNPRHLVRRRGQEARLRCSPMKGHSHVYWYRQLPEEGLKFMVYLQKENIIDESGMPKERFSAEFPKEGPSILRIQQVVRGDSAAYFCASSERTRNTEAFFGQGTRLTVV.

This clonotype was seen only once. The rearrangement joins TRBV27 to TRBJ1-5; 7 bases match TRBD1. The CDR3 totals 15 residues. CDR1 and CDR2 (germline): MNHEY, SMNVEV (reference sequence). V dropped 4 bases and J dropped 1; count of bases not matched to a gene: 4. CDR3 region: CASSSEGASNQPQHF. Written as DNA, the CDR3 is TGTGCCAGCAGTTCCGAGGGGGCCAGCAATCAGCCCCAGCATTTT.

The V and J genes are TRBV5-1 and TRBJ1-1, with D perhaps TRBD1 (6 bases). The CDR3 is 12 residues long. Trimming cost V 6 bases and J 4 bases, with 10 bases left between them. Germline values: CDR1 SGHRS, CDR2 YFSETQ. As DNA, the CDR3 is TGCGCCAGCAAGGAACAGGGCACTGAAGCTTTCTTT. It yields the protein CASKEQGTEAFF.

V usage is TRBV29-1 and J usage is TRBJ2-7, with D maybe TRBD1 (6 bases). Trimming cost V 6 bases and J 3 bases, with 15 bases left between them. The V gene's germline CDR1 is SQVTM and CDR2 ANQGSEA. The CDR3 runs 13 residues. CDR3 residues: CSVFRDNNYEQYF. CDR3 sequence (DNA): TGCAGCGTGTTCCGGGACAACAACTACGAGCAGTACTTC.

The rearrangement uses TRBV19 and TRBJ1-1; a possible D gene is TRBD1 (5 bases). V lost 3 bases and J lost 3, with 23 bases in between. There are 18 residues in the CDR3. Germline CDR1 reads LNHDA; CDR2 reads SQIVND (reference sequence). The CDR3 DNA sequence: TGTGCCAGTAGTATGGTGCCTCAGGAGTGGGGCTACTACACTGAAGCTTTCTTT. Translated: CASSMVPQEWGYYTEAFF. Complete variable domain (other parts from reference TRBV19 and TRBJ1-1): DGGITQSPKYLFRKEGQNVTLSCEQNLNHDAMYWYRQDPGQGLRLIYYSQIVNDFQKGDIAEGYSVSREKKESFPLTVTSAQKNPTAFYLCASSMVPQEWGYYTEAFFGQGTRLTVV.

The rearrangement joins TRBV3-1 to TRBJ1-2; 7 bases map to TRBD1. With 4 bases clipped from V and 4 bases from J, the junction kept 15 bases outside the gene matches. Looked up from germline, CDR1 is LGHDT and CDR2 is YNNKEL (reference sequence). The CDR3 spans 17 residues. CDR3 protein: CASSPPRGGAGSYGYTF. The CDR3 DNA follows: TGTGCCAGCAGCCCCCCCAGGGGGGGCGCGGGGAGCTATGGCTACACCTTC.

This clonotype was counted only a few times. The gene calls are TRBV5-6 and TRBJ1-5, with D hard to call. The CDR3 is 14 amino acids. Germline CDR1 and CDR2: SGHDT and YYEEEE. V was clipped by 3 bases and J by 5 bases, with 12 bases between them. The DNA for the CDR3 is TGTGCCAGCAGCTATGCCGGAGAGGATCAGCCCCAGCATTTT. This translates into CASSYAGEDQPQHF. Filled out from reference TRBV5-6 and TRBJ1-5, the complete variable domain reads DAGVTQSPTHLIKTRGQQVTLRCSPKSGHDTVSWYQQALGQGPQFIFQYYEEEERQRGNFPDRFSGHQFPNYSSELNVNALLLGDSALYLCASSYAGEDQPQHFGDGTRLSIL.

Only a few counts were recorded for this clonotype. The rearrangement uses TRBV6-5 and TRBJ2-1; D unresolved. This CDR3 is 14 amino acids long. Germline CDR1 reads MNHEY; CDR2 reads SVGAGI. V dropped 2 bases and J dropped 5 bases, with 10 bases sitting between them. CDR3 nucleotide sequence: TGTGCCAGCAGTTACAGGCTCCAGAACAATGAGCAGTTCTTC. Translating gives CASSYRLQNNEQFF.

The chain is built from TRBV13 and TRBJ1-1; tentatively, D is TRBD1 (5 bases). The V and J ends lost 10 bases and 7 bases respectively, with 13 bases between them. Germline V gene sequence: CDR1 PRHDT, CDR2 FYEKMQ (reference sequence). This CDR3 spans 11 amino acids. CDR3 DNA sequence: TGTGCCACCGTTCTGGGGGGTGAAGCTTTCTTT. Residues: CATVLGGEAFF. The full variable domain, rest sourced from reference TRBV13 and TRBJ1-1, is AAGVIQSPRHLIKEKRETATLKCYPIPRHDTVYWYQQGPGQDPQFLISFYEKMQSDKGSIPDRFSAQQFSDYHSELNMSSLELGDSALYFCATVLGGEAFFGQGTRLTVV.